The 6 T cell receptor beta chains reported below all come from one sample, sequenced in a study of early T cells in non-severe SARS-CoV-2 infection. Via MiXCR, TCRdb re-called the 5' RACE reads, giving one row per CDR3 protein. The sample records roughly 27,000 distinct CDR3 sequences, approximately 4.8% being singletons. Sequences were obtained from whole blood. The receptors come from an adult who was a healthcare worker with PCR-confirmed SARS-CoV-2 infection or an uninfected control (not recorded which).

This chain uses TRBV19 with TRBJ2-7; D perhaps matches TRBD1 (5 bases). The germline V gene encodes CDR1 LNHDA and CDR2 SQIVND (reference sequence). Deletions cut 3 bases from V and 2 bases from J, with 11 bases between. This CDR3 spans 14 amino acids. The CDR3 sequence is CASSIFLGPYEQYF. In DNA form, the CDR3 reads TGTGCCAGTAGTATCTTCCTGGGGCCCTACGAGCAGTACTTC.

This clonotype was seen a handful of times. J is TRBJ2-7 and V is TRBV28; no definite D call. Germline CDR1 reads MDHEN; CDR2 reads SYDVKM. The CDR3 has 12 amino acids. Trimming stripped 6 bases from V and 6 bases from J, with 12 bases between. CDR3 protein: CASSFRLGEQYF. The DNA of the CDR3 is TGTGCCAGCAGCTTTAGGCTTGGCGAGCAGTACTTC.

The CDR3 nucleotides read TGCAGTGCGAGGATGGGGGCGAGGAAAGGACCAAAATACAATGAGCAGTTCTTC. Translated, it gives CSARMGARKGPKYNEQFF. This sequence joins TRBV20-1 and TRBJ2-1; possibly TRBD1 for D (6 bases). Germline values: CDR1 DFQATT, CDR2 SNEGSKA (reference sequence). Deletions cut 6 bases from V and 4 bases from J, with 28 bases between. CDR3 length: 18 amino acids.

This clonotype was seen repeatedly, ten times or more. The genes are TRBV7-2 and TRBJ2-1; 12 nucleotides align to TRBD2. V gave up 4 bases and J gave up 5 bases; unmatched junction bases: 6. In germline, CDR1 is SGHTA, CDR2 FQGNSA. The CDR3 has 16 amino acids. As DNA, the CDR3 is TGTGCCAGCAGCTCCCTAGGACTAGCGGGACACAATGAGCAGTTCTTC. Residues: CASSSLGLAGHNEQFF.

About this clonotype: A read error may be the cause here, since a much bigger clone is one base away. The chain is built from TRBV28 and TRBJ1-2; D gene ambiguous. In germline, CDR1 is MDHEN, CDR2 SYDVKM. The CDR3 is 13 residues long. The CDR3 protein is CDSSLTASYGYTF. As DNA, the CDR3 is TGTGACAGCAGTTTGACCGCTAGCTATGGCTACACCTTC.

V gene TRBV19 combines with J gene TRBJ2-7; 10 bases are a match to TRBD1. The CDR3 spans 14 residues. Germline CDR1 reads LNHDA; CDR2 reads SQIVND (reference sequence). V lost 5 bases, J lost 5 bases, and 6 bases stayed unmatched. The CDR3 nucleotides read TGTGCCAGTAGTCCCGGACAGGGGGTCCACGAGCAGTACTTC. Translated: CASSPGQGVHEQYF.